Listed below are T cell receptor beta chains from one sample, sequenced in a study of T and B cells in COVID-19 patients. TCRdb processed the multiplex PCR reads anew with MiXCR; each CDR3 protein has one entry. Here the sample spans roughly 18,000 distinct CDR3 sequences, 25% to 30% being singletons. Sequences were obtained from blood. These receptors all stem from a human donor who had recovered from COVID-19. Each CDR3 is given with its conserved first and last residue. A D gene is named only where the DNA matches it firmly. Clone size is given for some rows only: seen once, a few or many times, or a class if the clone is expanded.

j_call: TRBJ2-1
v_call: TRBV12-3/TRBV12-4
d_call: TRBD1
clone_size: NA
cdr3_nt: TGTGCCAGCAGTTTCGGTTTCAGTTTGAGACAGGGATCGCATGAGCAGTTCTTC
cdr3_aa: CASSFGFSLRQGSHEQFF

j_call: TRBJ2-7
v_call: TRBV5-6
d_call: TRBD2
clone_size: few
cdr3_nt: TGTGCCAGCAGCTTTCCGGGGGGGTTTGACGAGCAGTACTTC
cdr3_aa: CASSFPGGFDEQYF

j_call: TRBJ1-2
v_call: TRBV7-9
d_call: TRBD1
clone_size: few
cdr3_nt: TGTGCCAGCAGCTTAGCGCTGACAGGGGACTATGGCTACACCTTC
cdr3_aa: CASSLALTGDYGYTF

j_call: TRBJ1-1
v_call: TRBV19
d_call: NA
clone_size: many
cdr3_nt: TGTGCCAGTAGTAATGGAAACACTGAAGCTTTCTTT
cdr3_aa: CASSNGNTEAFF

j_call: TRBJ2-7
v_call: TRBV27
d_call: TRBD2
clone_size: medium-sized
cdr3_nt: TGTGCCAGCAGTTGGGGGACTAGCGGCTACGAGCAGTACTTC
cdr3_aa: CASSWGTSGYEQYF

j_call: TRBJ2-1
v_call: TRBV7-2
d_call: NA
clone_size: NA
cdr3_nt: TGTGCCAGCAGCTTAAACAGGGACAATGAGCAGTTCTTC
cdr3_aa: CASSLNRDNEQFF

j_call: TRBJ2-2
v_call: TRBV12-3/TRBV12-4
d_call: NA
clone_size: many
cdr3_nt: TGTGCCAGCAGCCATTTCAACGGGACCCGGGCCCCCCGAGGCACCGGGGAGCTGTTTTTT
cdr3_aa: CASSHFNGTRAPRGTGELFF

j_call: TRBJ2-7
v_call: TRBV19
d_call: TRBD2
clone_size: medium-sized
cdr3_nt: TGTGCCAGTAGCATACTAGCGGGGGGGCCTTACGAGCAGTACTTC
cdr3_aa: CASSILAGGPYEQYF

j_call: TRBJ1-2
v_call: TRBV6-4
d_call: NA
clone_size: NA
cdr3_nt: TGTGCCAGCAGTAGGGGGGCGTCGGGAGATGGCTACACCTTC
cdr3_aa: CASSRGASGDGYTF

j_call: TRBJ2-5
v_call: TRBV7-2
d_call: NA
clone_size: once
cdr3_nt: TGTGCCAGCAGCTTAGCGGGGGCGGGCCAGTACTTC
cdr3_aa: CASSLAGAGQYF

j_call: TRBJ1-2
v_call: TRBV19
d_call: TRBD1
clone_size: many
cdr3_nt: TGTGCCAGTCTAGTCCCGGGACAGGGGTACTATGGCTACACCTTC
cdr3_aa: CASLVPGQGYYGYTF

j_call: TRBJ1-1
v_call: TRBV7-2
d_call: TRBD1
clone_size: once
cdr3_nt: TGTGCCAGCAGTTCTGACAGGGGAAAGGCTTTCTTT
cdr3_aa: CASSSDRGKAFF

j_call: TRBJ1-1
v_call: TRBV4-2
d_call: NA
clone_size: once
cdr3_nt: TGCGCCAGCAGCCAAGGGCCAGTGGGACACCCTATGGGCACTGAAGCTTTCTTT
cdr3_aa: CASSQGPVGHPMGTEAFF

j_call: TRBJ1-2
v_call: TRBV5-6
d_call: NA
clone_size: NA
cdr3_nt: TGTGCCAGCAGCTTGACGAGTCAGATCTTCTATGGCTACACCTTC
cdr3_aa: CASSLTSQIFYGYTF

j_call: TRBJ1-1
v_call: TRBV7-6
d_call: TRBD1
clone_size: few
cdr3_nt: TGTGCCAGCAGCCGGGACAGGAACACTGAAGCTTTCTTT
cdr3_aa: CASSRDRNTEAFF

j_call: TRBJ1-6
v_call: TRBV6-4
d_call: NA
clone_size: NA
cdr3_nt: TGTGCCAGCAGTGACTTCCCGGGGAATTCACCCCTCCACTTT
cdr3_aa: CASSDFPGNSPLHF

j_call: TRBJ1-1
v_call: TRBV5-1
d_call: TRBD1
clone_size: few
cdr3_nt: TGCGCCAGCAGCTCTGAGGGACAGGGGACGGGCACTGAAGCTTTCTTT
cdr3_aa: CASSSEGQGTGTEAFF

j_call: TRBJ2-7
v_call: TRBV6-5
d_call: TRBD1
clone_size: many
cdr3_nt: TGTGCCAGCAGTGACGGGACAGCTTACGAGCAGTACTTC
cdr3_aa: CASSDGTAYEQYF

j_call: TRBJ2-3
v_call: TRBV27
d_call: TRBD2
clone_size: NA
cdr3_nt: TGTGCCAGTAGACTAGCGGGCACAGATACGCAGTATTTT
cdr3_aa: CASRLAGTDTQYF

j_call: TRBJ2-7
v_call: TRBV6-5
d_call: TRBD1
clone_size: medium-sized
cdr3_nt: TGTGCCAGCAGTACCGGGACAGGGGGCATCTACGAGCAGTACTTC
cdr3_aa: CASSTGTGGIYEQYF

j_call: TRBJ1-5
v_call: TRBV24-1
d_call: TRBD1
clone_size: NA
cdr3_nt: TGTGCCGCTTCCGGGACAGGGAACAATCAGCCCCAGCATTTT
cdr3_aa: CAASGTGNNQPQHF

j_call: TRBJ2-3
v_call: TRBV6-5
d_call: TRBD2
clone_size: NA
cdr3_nt: TGCCCCAGCAGTGAGTCGCCGGGGGGTTACACAGATACGCAGTATTTT
cdr3_aa: CPSSESPGGYTDTQYF

j_call: TRBJ2-7
v_call: TRBV6-5
d_call: NA
clone_size: NA
cdr3_nt: TGTGCCAGCAGAACGACAGGGAGGTTCGAGCAGTACTTC
cdr3_aa: CASRTTGRFEQYF